The clone carrying this TCR beta chain was picked up a small number of times. Its antigen is as yet unknown. These data originate in a study of T cell responses to AZD1222 COVID-19 vaccine. Profiled with immunoSEQ multiplex PCR; TCRdb holds only in-frame clones, not every one. The table shows 150,000 or so clones, with around 92% occurring only once. Whole-study results and caveats: The donor cohort was predominantly white British with a female majority, and clonal diversity may have been underestimated. Regions 160-218 and 743-854 held dominance among vaccine-associated CD4 TCRs, which spanned spike.

This TCR derives from an adult in good health. The sample consisted of peripheral blood, taken on day 0 of AZD1222 vaccination.

The CDR3 DNA is TGTGCCAGCAGCCAAGGAGTACTCGCAAGGGATACGCAGTATTTT. It is translated as CASSQGVLARDTQYF. This chain uses TRBV14 with TRBJ2-3; the D is unclear. Germline CDR1 is SGHDN and CDR2 is FVKESK. CDR3 size: 15 residues. The germline V and J ends were trimmed by 1 base and 6 bases, with 14 bases remaining between them.